The 26 T cell receptor beta chains reported below all come from one sample, sequenced in a study of blood T cell repertoires in COVID-19. The protocol was immunoSEQ multiplex PCR, while the TCRdb copy is restricted to in-frame clones and leaves out a portion. The data contain about 430,000 clones, about 88% of them singletons. Sequencing was carried out using PBMCs or T cells enriched from blood (not recorded which). These receptors were obtained from a woman aged 18-29 years who had been exposed to COVID-19.

The chain joins TRBV27 to TRBJ1-6; 8 bases match TRBD1. V was clipped by 6 bases and J by 8 bases; unmatched bases: 9. CDR1 and CDR2 (germline): MNHEY, SMNVEV (reference sequence). This CDR3 spans 15 amino acids. CDR3 DNA: TGTGCCAGCAGGGACCAGGGACAGGTCCATTCACCCCTCCACTTT. This sequence encodes CASRDQGQVHSPLHF.

The J gene is TRBJ1-2, the V gene TRBV30, with TRBD1 as a possible D gene (6 bases). The germline CDR1 and CDR2 sequences are GTSNPN and SVGIG (reference sequence). Trimming took off 4 bases at V and 3 bases at J, with 15 bases between the two ends. This CDR3 region has 14 residues. The CDR3 reads CAWTLRGRYYGYTF. The CDR3 nucleotides read TGTGCCTGGACCCTCAGGGGACGGTACTATGGCTACACCTTC.

The chain joins TRBV10-3 to TRBJ2-7; 9 bases agree with TRBD1. CDR1 and CDR2 (germline): ENHRY, SYGVKD. The CDR3 sequence is 15 residues long. V lost 6 bases and J lost 6; bases outside the gene matches: 12. The chain's CDR3 is CAISEPRDRDFEQYF. CDR3 DNA: TGTGCCATCAGCGAACCGCGGGACAGGGACTTCGAGCAGTACTTC.

This rearrangement joins TRBV4-1 to TRBJ1-4; 7 nucleotides align to TRBD1. This CDR3 contains 15 residues. V lost 8 bases to trimming and J lost 0 bases; unmatched junction nucleotides: 6. Germline values: CDR1 MGHRA, CDR2 YSYEKL. CDR3: CASRDSGTTNEKLFF. The CDR3 region has the DNA TGCGCCAGCCGGGACAGCGGTACAACTAATGAAAAACTGTTTTTT.

The chain carries TRBV2 and TRBJ2-1; possibly TRBD1 for D (5 bases). Deletions cut 1 base from V and 4 bases from J, with 11 bases between. Looked up from germline, CDR1 is SNHLY and CDR2 is FYNNEI. The length of the CDR3 is 15 residues. CDR3 loop: CASSEDRNVYNEQFF. The CDR3 DNA sequence: TGTGCCAGCAGTGAAGACAGGAATGTATACAATGAGCAGTTCTTC. The full variable domain, rest sourced from reference TRBV2 and TRBJ2-1, is EPEVTQTPSHQVTQMGQEVILRCVPISNHLYFYWYRQILGQKVEFLVSFYNNEISEKSEIFDDQFSVERPDGSNFTLKIRSTKLEDSAMYFCASSEDRNVYNEQFFGPGTRLTVL.

The chain carries TRBV20-1 and TRBJ2-7; 15 bases are a match to TRBD2. From germline, CDR1 is DFQATT and CDR2 SNEGSKA (reference sequence). V shed 3 bases and J 5 bases; nucleotides not matched to a gene: 11. The CDR3 spans 17 residues. This chain's CDR3 is CSASLGLAGGRKNEQYF. As DNA, the CDR3 is TGCAGTGCTAGTCTAGGACTAGCGGGAGGGCGGAAAAACGAGCAGTACTTC.

This clone showed up just a few times. V is TRBV28 and J is TRBJ1-1; weak D call: TRBD1 (5 bases). From germline, CDR1 is MDHEN and CDR2 SYDVKM. V shed 3 bases and J shed 4 bases, with 12 bases lying between them. CDR3 length equals 14 residues. CDR3 nucleotide sequence: TGTGCCAGCAGTTTGGAGACCAGGGTCACTGAAGCTTTCTTT. Residues: CASSLETRVTEAFF.

About this clone itself: The same CDR3 can be traced to other DNA sequences in this sample. The gene calls are TRBV15 and TRBJ1-4; D possibly corresponds to TRBD1 (6 bases). V was shortened by 0 bases and J by 8 bases, with 10 bases between the two germline ends. The CDR3 covers 14 residues. Germline V gene data show CDR1 as LNHNV and CDR2 as YYDKDF (reference sequence). The CDR3 region is CATSRDRGAEKLFF. DNA of the CDR3: TGTGCCACCAGCAGAGACAGGGGCGCCGAAAAACTGTTTTTT.

This chain connects TRBV10-3 to TRBJ2-1; 10 bases are shared with TRBD2. Germline CDR1 and CDR2: ENHRY and SYGVKD. V shed 6 bases, J shed 1 base, and the junction held 18 bases outside the gene matches. This CDR3 has 20 residues. This chain's CDR3 is CAIRQTSGEILRGSYNEQFF. DNA for the CDR3: TGTGCCATCAGGCAAACTAGCGGGGAGATTCTCCGGGGATCCTACAATGAGCAGTTCTTC.

This chain links TRBV27 with TRBJ2-1; 8 nucleotides agree with TRBD1. The V segment lost 5 bases and the J segment 9 bases; nucleotides outside the gene matches: 18. Germline assignment: CDR1 MNHEY and CDR2 SMNVEV (reference sequence). There are 17 residues in the CDR3. DNA for the CDR3: TGTGCCAGCAGTGACAGGGGCGGGCGTCCCGATCCTCCTGAGCAGTTCTTC. Protein sequence: CASSDRGGRPDPPEQFF.

The chain joins TRBV30 to TRBJ1-6, with 7 bases lining up with TRBD1. The trim removed 0 bases at V and 7 bases at J, leaving 12 bases unmatched. The CDR3 runs to 17 residues. Looked up from germline, CDR1 is GTSNPN and CDR2 is SVGIG (reference sequence). The CDR3 is CAWSVPLLQGYNSPLHF. The CDR3, as DNA: TGTGCCTGGAGTGTCCCTCTTCTACAGGGGTACAATTCACCCCTCCACTTT.

The gene calls are TRBV23-1 and TRBJ2-3; 8 bases align to TRBD1. TRBV23-1 qualifies as an ORF whose function is uncertain. CDR3 length: 16 amino acids. J lost 1 base, V lost 4 bases, and 7 bases had no gene match. The CDR3 sequence is CASSLRTGMGTDTQYF. CDR3 nucleotide sequence: TGCGCCAGCAGTCTTCGGACAGGGATGGGCACAGATACGCAGTATTTT.

This rearrangement joins TRBV4-2 to TRBJ2-7, with 8 bases identical to TRBD1. In germline, CDR1 is LGHNA, CDR2 YNFKEQ. This CDR3 spans 14 amino acids. The trim removed 4 bases at V and 0 bases at J, leaving 2 bases unmatched. The CDR3 DNA sequence: TGTGCCAGCAGCCGGACAGGGAGCTCCTACGAGCAGTACTTC. Translated, it gives CASSRTGSSYEQYF.

The chain is built from TRBV28 and TRBJ2-3; D is possibly TRBD2 (6 bases). V lost 3 bases, J lost 2 bases, and 12 bases lay in between. The CDR3 spans 15 residues. CDR1 is MDHEN and CDR2 is SYDVKM in the germline V gene. CDR3 loop: CASSFRGLFTDTQYF. CDR3 in DNA: TGTGCCAGCAGTTTCCGGGGACTTTTCACAGATACGCAGTATTTT.

The chain joins TRBV24-1 to TRBJ2-3; TRBD2 matches at 10 bases. V shed 8 bases and J 5 bases; nucleotides not matched to a gene: 6. The CDR3 totals 14 residues. Germline CDR1 KGHDR, CDR2 SFDVKD. This CDR3 reads CATTASGGGDTQYF. The DNA of the CDR3 is TGTGCCACCACCGCTAGCGGGGGAGGAGATACGCAGTATTTT.

V is TRBV6-5 and J is TRBJ2-7; 7 nucleotides line up with TRBD1. Germline V gives CDR1 MNHEY, CDR2 SVGAGI. V was pared by 3 bases and J by 0 bases, with 8 bases of the junction left unmatched. The CDR3 contains 16 residues. Here the CDR3 reads CASSYRDSPSSYEQYF. In DNA form, the CDR3 reads TGTGCCAGCAGTTATAGGGACAGTCCGAGCTCCTACGAGCAGTACTTC.

Of note for this clone: Germline and junction disagree at one end, which may indicate a read error. V is TRBV18 and J is TRBJ1-2, with TRBD1 as a possible D gene (6 bases). The CDR3 loop spans 13 amino acids. CDR1 KGHSH and CDR2 LQKENI come from the germline V gene. The chain's CDR3 is CASSPNRDYGCTF. CDR3 nucleotides: TGTGCCAGCTCACCTAACAGGGACTATGGCTGCACCTTC.

The chain combines TRBV10-3 with TRBJ2-7, with D possibly matching TRBD1 (6 bases). Germline V gene sequence: CDR1 ENHRY, CDR2 SYGVKD. This CDR3 has 16 amino acids. Trimming cost V 6 bases and J 7 bases, with 25 bases left between them. The CDR3, as DNA: TGTGCCATCAGCGCAACCCTACAGGGCCACTTAGGGGAGCAGTACTTC. This gives the protein CAISATLQGHLGEQYF.

The chain links TRBV10-2 to TRBJ2-3; 9 bases match TRBD2. This CDR3 contains 15 residues. Germline CDR1 reads WSHSY; CDR2 reads SAAADI. The junction had 3 bases not matched to a gene; V was cut back by 4 bases and J by 1 base. The CDR3 DNA sequence: TGCGCCAGCAGTGGAGTAGCGGGGGGCACAGATACGCAGTATTTT. As protein: CASSGVAGGTDTQYF.

This chain links TRBV6-6 with TRBJ1-4, with 9 bases matching TRBD1. Trimming cost V 4 bases and J 14 bases; bases outside gene matches: 5. The germline V gene has CDR1 MNHNY and CDR2 SVGAGI (reference sequence). This CDR3 has 12 amino acids. In nucleotides, the CDR3 is TGTGCCAGCAGTTTGACAGGGGGAGGGCTGTTTTTT. Protein product: CASSLTGGGLFF.

V is TRBV2 and J is TRBJ1-2; D is possibly TRBD1 (5 bases). The CDR3 is 14 residues long. Deletions cut 5 bases from V and 4 bases from J, with 14 bases between. Germline lookup yields CDR1 SNHLY and CDR2 FYNNEI. The CDR3 reads CASSIQGSRYGYTF. The DNA for the CDR3 is TGTGCCAGCAGTATCCAGGGATCCCGCTATGGCTACACCTTC.

The chain combines TRBV7-9 with TRBJ2-7; weak D call: TRBD2 (5 bases). Trimming took off 1 base at V and 11 bases at J, with 18 bases between the two ends. The CDR3 covers 14 residues. Germline V gene sequence: CDR1 SEHNR, CDR2 FQNEAQ (reference sequence). CDR3 coding DNA: TGTGCCAGCAGCTTAGAAGGGTTCGGGGAGAAGAAGTACTTC. This gives the protein CASSLEGFGEKKYF.

The chain couples TRBV6-5 to TRBJ1-2, with 9 bases aligning to TRBD1. J lost 4 bases, V lost 5 bases, and 8 bases had no gene match. The CDR3 has 15 residues. Germline-derived CDR1 and CDR2 are MNHEY and SVGAGI. The CDR3 loop is CASSRDRVLSYGYTF. CDR3 DNA sequence: TGTGCCAGCAGTCGGGACAGGGTCCTCTCCTATGGCTACACCTTC.

Here the CDR3 reads CASNPGQNTEAFF. For the CDR3, the DNA is TGTGCCAGCAACCCGGGACAGAACACTGAAGCTTTCTTT. The chain recombines TRBV6-5 with TRBJ1-1; tentative D call: TRBD1 (6 bases). The CDR3 is 13 amino acids. CDR1 and CDR2 (germline): MNHEY, SVGAGI. V dropped 7 bases and J dropped 1 base, with 10 bases sitting between them.

This clone showed up just a few times. J is TRBJ2-7 and V is TRBV28, with 10 bases aligning to TRBD1. Per germline, CDR1 MDHEN and CDR2 SYDVKM. The CDR3 spans 14 residues. V lost 7 bases and J lost 4; bases outside the gene matches: 7. The CDR3 protein is CASISTGGLYEQYF. The DNA for the CDR3 is TGTGCCAGCATCTCGACAGGGGGCTTATACGAGCAGTACTTC.

The chain recombines TRBV19 with TRBJ2-5; 8 bases match TRBD1. V was pared by 1 base and J by 5 bases, with 6 bases of the junction left unmatched. There are 15 residues in the CDR3. CDR1 LNHDA and CDR2 SQIVND come from the germline V gene (reference sequence). This CDR3 is CASSIGGQGGETQYF. Here the CDR3 DNA reads TGTGCCAGTAGTATAGGAGGACAGGGAGGCGAGACCCAGTACTTC.